The 29 T cell receptor beta chains presented below share a single source sample, sequenced in a study of technical replicates of blood from a handful of donors. Only in-frame clones appear in the TCRdb table, and some are missing; sequencing was by immunoSEQ multiplex PCR. The profile shows some 60,000 clones, approximately 94% of them singletons. The sample comprised PBMCs. The source is a human donor in good health. Some clones in this sample may be carry-over from other donors' samples.

The chain couples TRBV1 to TRBJ2-1; TRBD2 is taken as the D call from the table, unchecked against the DNA. TRBV1 represents a pseudogene. CDR3 length equals 17 residues. The CDR3 region has the DNA TGCACCAGCAGCCAAGATAAACCCGGGAGCTCCTACAATGAGCAGTTCTTC. Translated: CTSSQDKPGSSYNEQFF.

The rearrangement links TRBV2 to TRBJ2-6, with D tentatively TRBD1 (6 bases). Germline lookup yields CDR1 SNHLY and CDR2 FYNNEI. V was shortened by 4 bases and J by 3 bases, with 13 bases between the two germline ends. The CDR3 totals 16 residues. The CDR3: CASSVVGALGANVLTF. The CDR3 DNA follows: TGTGCCAGCAGTGTTGTGGGGGCGCTTGGGGCCAACGTCCTGACTTTC.

This chain connects TRBV4-3 to TRBJ2-1, with D tentatively TRBD2 (7 bases). V lost 0 bases to trimming and J lost 7 bases, with 13 bases between them. From germline, CDR1 is LGHNA and CDR2 YSLEER. This CDR3 region has 15 residues. CDR3 protein: CASSQEGGASNEQFF. CDR3 coding DNA: TGCGCCAGCAGCCAAGAAGGGGGGGCGAGTAATGAGCAGTTCTTC.

This clone has just one count. The chain is built from TRBV27 and TRBJ2-7; D possibly corresponds to TRBD1 (5 bases). CDR3 length: 14 residues. V gave up 7 bases and J gave up 5 bases, with 18 bases separating them. CDR1 and CDR2 (germline): MNHEY, SMNVEV (reference sequence). The CDR3 sequence is CASTSSGRAHEQYF. In nucleotides, the CDR3 is TGTGCCAGCACCTCCTCAGGCAGGGCCCACGAGCAGTACTTC.

The V gene is TRBV4-2, the J gene TRBJ1-2, with 10 bases lining up with TRBD1. V was pared by 1 base and J by 4 bases, with 3 bases of the junction left unmatched. CDR1 and CDR2 (germline): LGHNA, YNFKEQ. The CDR3 is 15 amino acids. CDR3 amino acids: CASSQGQGAGYGYTF. The DNA of the CDR3 is TGTGCCAGCAGCCAAGGACAGGGGGCGGGCTATGGCTACACCTTC.

The chain combines TRBV13 with TRBJ2-7, with TRBD2 matching over 13 bases. The CDR3 consists of 15 residues. Germline V CDR1 and CDR2: PRHDT, FYEKMQ (reference sequence). With V trimmed by 2 bases and J by 4 bases, 2 bases remained unmatched. CDR3 coding DNA: TGTGCCAGCAGCTTAAGACTAGCGGGGGGTTACGAGCAGTACTTC. Protein: CASSLRLAGGYEQYF.

The gene calls are TRBV7-2 and TRBJ2-3, with D tentatively TRBD2 (6 bases). The germline CDR1 and CDR2 sequences are SGHTA and FQGNSA. The CDR3 has 14 amino acids. With 2 bases removed from V and 2 bases from J, the gap between germline ends came to 8 bases. CDR3 nucleotides: TGTGCCAGCAGCTTAAGCGGGTACACAGATACGCAGTATTTT. This sequence encodes CASSLSGYTDTQYF.

J is TRBJ1-2 and V is TRBV6-5, with TRBD1 as a possible D gene (5 bases). The CDR3 length is 15 residues. The V end was cut by 2 bases, the J end by 2 bases, with 12 bases between. The germline gives CDR1 MNHEY, CDR2 SVGAGI. This CDR3 is CASSYRLDRNYGYTF. The DNA for the CDR3 is TGTGCCAGCAGTTACAGGCTTGACAGAAACTATGGCTACACCTTC.

V and J are TRBV30 and TRBJ1-3, with 12 bases aligning to TRBD1. V shed 3 bases, J shed 3 bases, and the junction held 3 bases outside the gene matches. The germline V gene encodes CDR1 GTSNPN and CDR2 SVGIG (reference sequence). This CDR3 comprises 15 residues. The CDR3 nucleotides are TGTGCCTGGAGCGGGGACAGGGGGCATGGAAACACCATATATTTT. Protein product: CAWSGDRGHGNTIYF.

The chain carries TRBV6-5 and TRBJ2-7; maybe TRBD1 (6 bases). CDR1 is MNHEY and CDR2 is SVGAGI in the germline V gene. The CDR3 totals 13 residues. V was pared by 6 bases and J by 3 bases, with 12 bases between. The CDR3 sequence: CASSRRDIYEQYF. CDR3 nucleotides: TGTGCCAGCAGCAGACGGGACATCTACGAGCAGTACTTC.

This chain links TRBV5-1 with TRBJ1-2; 10 nucleotides match TRBD1. Germline loops: CDR1 SGHRS, CDR2 YFSETQ. The trim removed 4 bases at V and 7 bases at J, leaving 7 bases unmatched. There are 14 residues in the CDR3. The CDR3 region has the DNA TGCGCCAGCAGCCCAAGACAGGGGGCTGTTGGCTACACCTTC. It translates to CASSPRQGAVGYTF.

The chain is built from TRBV10-2 and TRBJ2-1; a weak D match, TRBD2 (6 bases). The CDR3 has 14 amino acids. V gave up 3 bases and J gave up 8 bases, with 14 bases separating them. Germline assignment: CDR1 WSHSY and CDR2 SAAADI. CDR3 DNA: TGCGCCAGCAGTGATGTGGGCGGGGTCTATGAGCAGTTCTTC. This encodes CASSDVGGVYEQFF.

This clone was seen once. The chain links TRBV11-2 to TRBJ2-4, with 10 bases identical to TRBD2. There are 18 residues in the CDR3. The V gene's germline CDR1 is SGHAT and CDR2 FQNNGV. The V gene end was trimmed by 8 bases and the J gene end by 0 bases; junction bases not matched to a gene: 13. CDR3 nucleotide sequence: TGTGCCAGCGCCGACTTAGCGGGGGGCCGATTAGCCAAAAACATTCAGTACTTC. It translates to CASADLAGGRLAKNIQYF.

The V and J genes are TRBV5-6 and TRBJ1-1; D is uncertain. This CDR3 has 15 amino acids. Germline V gene sequence: CDR1 SGHDT, CDR2 YYEEEE. V lost 0 bases, J lost 0 bases, and 9 bases lay in between. The CDR3 is CASSLGVQLNTEAFF. The CDR3 region has the DNA TGTGCCAGCAGCTTGGGCGTACAGCTGAACACTGAAGCTTTCTTT.

V and J are TRBV14 and TRBJ2-7; tentatively, D is TRBD2 (5 bases). V was shortened by 5 bases and J by 0 bases, with 14 bases between the two germline ends. The CDR3 extends over 15 amino acids. Germline assignment: CDR1 SGHDN and CDR2 FVKESK. The CDR3 DNA reads as TGTGCCAGCAGCGCCCCGGGATCTTCCTCCTACGAGCAGTACTTC. It is translated as CASSAPGSSSYEQYF.

The rearrangement uses TRBV5-8 and TRBJ2-7; tentatively, D is TRBD1 (5 bases). Per the germline V gene, CDR1 is SGHTS and CDR2 is YDEGEE. This CDR3 region has 14 residues. Trimming took off 1 base at V and 0 bases at J, with 8 bases between the two ends. The CDR3 region is CASSLYQGSYEQYF. The CDR3 region has the DNA TGTGCCAGCAGCTTGTATCAGGGCTCCTACGAGCAGTACTTC.

The chain carries TRBV19 and TRBJ1-5, with 9 bases aligning to TRBD1. Germline lookup yields CDR1 LNHDA and CDR2 SQIVND (reference sequence). With 5 bases clipped from V and 1 base from J, the junction kept 3 bases outside the gene matches. CDR3 size: 15 residues. This chain's CDR3 is CASSSDRGSNQPQHF. For the CDR3, the DNA is TGTGCCAGTAGTTCGGACAGGGGAAGCAATCAGCCCCAGCATTTT.

CDR3 in DNA: TGTGCCAGCAGCTTGGCGGGGGGCAGGGAGACCCAGTACTTC. This codes for CASSLAGGRETQYF. The chain is built from TRBV5-4 and TRBJ2-5; D is perhaps TRBD2 (7 bases). Germline CDR1 is SGHNT and CDR2 is YYREEE (reference sequence). V was cut by 0 bases and J by 5 bases, with 11 bases left in between. The CDR3 spans 14 residues.

This clone was seen only once. This rearrangement joins TRBV5-6 to TRBJ2-1; D remains unclear. The length of the CDR3 is 16 residues. Germline V lookup: CDR1 SGHDT, CDR2 YYEEEE. V lost 4 bases to trimming and J lost 4 bases, with 18 bases between them. As DNA, the CDR3 is TGTGCCAGCAGCGAAAACTATCCAAAGATATACAATGAGCAGTTCTTC. Its translation: CASSENYPKIYNEQFF.

This chain uses TRBV11-3 with TRBJ1-3; 9 bases agree with TRBD1. The CDR3 runs to 16 residues. The germline CDR1 and CDR2 sequences are SGHNT and YENEEA. The ends lost 5 bases at V and 0 bases at J; junction bases unmatched: 5. This CDR3 reads CASSLGQGSSGNTIYF. CDR3 bases: TGTGCCAGCAGCCTAGGACAGGGGAGCTCTGGAAACACCATATATTTT.

J is TRBJ2-5 and V is TRBV4-1; 10 nucleotides line up with TRBD2. J lost 0 bases, V lost 2 bases, and 9 bases had no gene match. In germline, CDR1 is MGHRA, CDR2 YSYEKL. CDR3 size: 18 residues. The CDR3 DNA reads TGCGCCAGCAGCCAACTGGGGGCTAGCGGGGGCAACCAAGAGACCCAGTACTTC. The encoded protein is CASSQLGASGGNQETQYF.

This clone has just one count. The chain employs TRBV5-1 and TRBJ2-5; D is perhaps TRBD1 (5 bases). The CDR3 runs 15 residues. Germline values: CDR1 SGHRS, CDR2 YFSETQ. Trimming shortened V by 3 bases and J by 4 bases, and 16 bases separated the two germline ends. The CDR3 DNA is TGCGCCAGCAGCTCCGGTGGACAATCGGGAGAGACCCAGTACTTC. Protein: CASSSGGQSGETQYF.

The chain links TRBV27 to TRBJ2-7, with D uncertain. Germline CDR1 reads MNHEY; CDR2 reads SMNVEV (reference sequence). CDR3 length: 12 amino acids. The germline V and J ends were trimmed by 5 bases and 9 bases, with 14 bases remaining between them. CDR3 region: CASSPELQVQYF. Written as DNA, the CDR3 is TGTGCCAGCAGTCCCGAGCTTCAGGTGCAGTACTTC.

The gene calls are TRBV4-3 and TRBJ2-7; 7 bases line up with TRBD1. From germline, CDR1 is LGHNA and CDR2 YSLEER. CDR3 size: 13 residues. V dropped 8 bases and J dropped 5; count of bases not matched to a gene: 9. The CDR3 sequence: CASLRQGRDEQYF. CDR3 nucleotide sequence: TGCGCCAGCCTTAGACAGGGTAGGGACGAGCAGTACTTC.

The genes are TRBV6-5 and TRBJ1-2; no reliable D call. The germline V gene encodes CDR1 MNHEY and CDR2 SVGAGI. The V end lost 0 bases, the J end lost 8 bases, and 13 bases lay between the germline ends. The CDR3 has 14 residues. CDR3 DNA: TGTGCCAGCAGTTACTCGTTGACCACGGGGGGCTACACCTTC. It yields the protein CASSYSLTTGGYTF.

This clone has a single count. This chain connects TRBV2 to TRBJ2-3, with D tentatively TRBD1 (5 bases). Trimming removed 1 base at V and 2 bases at J, with 7 bases between. Germline CDR1 SNHLY, CDR2 FYNNEI. There are 14 residues in the CDR3. The CDR3 coding sequence is TGTGCCAGCAGTGAAGACAGGCACACAGATACGCAGTATTTT. Its translation is CASSEDRHTDTQYF.

In this sample, this clone turned up once. The chain has TRBV9 and TRBJ2-2; TRBD2 matches 11 bases. Germline CDR1 SGDLS, CDR2 YYNGEE. The V segment lost 0 bases and the J segment 5 bases; nucleotides outside the gene matches: 3. The CDR3 spans 16 residues. The CDR3 nucleotides read TGTGCCAGCAGCGTAGTAGCGGGGGGGAGGACCGGGGAGCTGTTTTTT. This gives the protein CASSVVAGGRTGELFF.

J is TRBJ2-7 and V is TRBV5-6; 7 bases line up with TRBD1. J gave up 2 bases and V 4 bases, and 6 bases lay outside the gene matches. The CDR3 covers 14 residues. CDR1 is SGHDT, CDR2 YYEEEE, per germline. CDR3 sequence: CASSRGTGAYEQYF. CDR3 coding DNA: TGTGCCAGCAGCCGGGGAACAGGGGCCTACGAGCAGTACTTC.

The rearrangement uses TRBV19 and TRBJ2-7, with a possible D match to TRBD1 (6 bases). The germline V gene encodes CDR1 LNHDA and CDR2 SQIVND (reference sequence). V lost 4 bases, J lost 1 base, and 14 bases lay in between. The CDR3 loop spans 15 amino acids. CDR3 sequence (DNA): TGTGCCAGTAGTAAGGGCCGGACAGCTTCCTACGAGCAGTACTTC. Its translation is CASSKGRTASYEQYF.